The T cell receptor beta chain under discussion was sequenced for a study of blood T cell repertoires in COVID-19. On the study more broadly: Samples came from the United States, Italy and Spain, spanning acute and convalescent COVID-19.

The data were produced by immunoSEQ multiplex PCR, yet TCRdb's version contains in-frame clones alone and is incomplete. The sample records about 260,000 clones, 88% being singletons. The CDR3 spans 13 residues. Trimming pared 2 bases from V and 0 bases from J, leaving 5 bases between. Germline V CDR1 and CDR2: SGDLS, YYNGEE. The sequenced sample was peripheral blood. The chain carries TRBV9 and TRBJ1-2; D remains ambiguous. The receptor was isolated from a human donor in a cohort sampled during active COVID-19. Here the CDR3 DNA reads TGTGCCAGCAGCGTCAGGCCTAACTATGGCTACACCTTC. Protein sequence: CASSVRPNYGYTF.